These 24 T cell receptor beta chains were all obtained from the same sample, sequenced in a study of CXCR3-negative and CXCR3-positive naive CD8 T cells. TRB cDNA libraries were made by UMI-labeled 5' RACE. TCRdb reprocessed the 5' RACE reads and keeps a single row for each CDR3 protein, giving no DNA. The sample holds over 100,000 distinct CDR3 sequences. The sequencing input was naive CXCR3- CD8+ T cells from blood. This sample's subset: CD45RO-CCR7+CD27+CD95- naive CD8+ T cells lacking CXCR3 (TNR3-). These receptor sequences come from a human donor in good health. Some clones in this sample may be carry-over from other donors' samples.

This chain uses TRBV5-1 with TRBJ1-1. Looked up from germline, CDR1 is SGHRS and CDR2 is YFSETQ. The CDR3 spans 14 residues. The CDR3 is CASSLVGPNTEAFF.

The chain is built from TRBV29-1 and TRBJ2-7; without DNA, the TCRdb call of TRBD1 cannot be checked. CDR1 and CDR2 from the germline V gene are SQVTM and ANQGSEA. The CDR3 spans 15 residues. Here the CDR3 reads CSVEPGDRDAYEQYF.

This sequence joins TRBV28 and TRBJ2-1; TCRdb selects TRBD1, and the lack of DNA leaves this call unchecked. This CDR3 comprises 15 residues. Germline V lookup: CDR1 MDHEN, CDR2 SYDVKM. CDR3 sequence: CASSLPGQGDNEQFF.

The CDR3 is CASSVEGSMGEKLFF. The chain combines TRBV9 with TRBJ1-4. The CDR3 has 15 amino acids. The germline CDR1 and CDR2 sequences are SGDLS and YYNGEE.

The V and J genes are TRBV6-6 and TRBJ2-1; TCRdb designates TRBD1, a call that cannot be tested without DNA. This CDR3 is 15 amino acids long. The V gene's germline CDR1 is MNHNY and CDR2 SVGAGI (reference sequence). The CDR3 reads CASSLGAGPYNEQFF.

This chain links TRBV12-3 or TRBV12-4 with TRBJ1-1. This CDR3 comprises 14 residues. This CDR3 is CASSLAVLNTEAFF.

CDR3 sequence reads: CASSLGDSKSYNEQFF. The rearrangement joins TRBV5-1 to TRBJ2-1; TCRdb lists TRBD1, though no DNA is available to test this call. CDR3 length equals 16 residues. Germline V lookup: CDR1 SGHRS, CDR2 YFSETQ.

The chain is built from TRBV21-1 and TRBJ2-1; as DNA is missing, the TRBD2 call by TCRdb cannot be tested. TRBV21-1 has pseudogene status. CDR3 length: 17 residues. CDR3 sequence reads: CASSTHRTSGGYNEQFF.

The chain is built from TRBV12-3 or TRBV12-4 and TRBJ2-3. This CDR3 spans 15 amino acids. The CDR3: CASSLWVGFSDTQYF.

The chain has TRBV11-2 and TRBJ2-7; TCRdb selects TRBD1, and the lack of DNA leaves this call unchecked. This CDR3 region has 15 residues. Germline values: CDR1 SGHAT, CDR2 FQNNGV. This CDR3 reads CASSLLVRVRNEQYF. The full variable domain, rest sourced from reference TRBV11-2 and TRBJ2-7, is EAGVAQSPRYKIIEKRQSVAFWCNPISGHATLYWYQQILGQGPKLLIQFQNNGVVDDSQLPKDRFSAERLKGVDSTLKIQPAKLEDSAVYLCASSLLVRVRNEQYFGPGTRLTVT.

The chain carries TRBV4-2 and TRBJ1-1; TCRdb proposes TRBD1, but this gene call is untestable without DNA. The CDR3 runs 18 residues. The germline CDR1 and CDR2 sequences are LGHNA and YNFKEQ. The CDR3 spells CASSQDGSLTGMSTEAFF.

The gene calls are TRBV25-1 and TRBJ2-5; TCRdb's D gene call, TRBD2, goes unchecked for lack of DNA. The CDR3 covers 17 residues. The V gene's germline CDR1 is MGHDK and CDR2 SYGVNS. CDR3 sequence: CASSETSGVTKQETQYF.

CDR3 in amino acids: CASSLVGAITGELFF. The chain joins TRBV7-6 to TRBJ2-2; lacking DNA, the TRBD1 call made by TCRdb goes unchecked. In germline, CDR1 is SGHVS, CDR2 FNYEAQ. This CDR3 is built from 15 residues.

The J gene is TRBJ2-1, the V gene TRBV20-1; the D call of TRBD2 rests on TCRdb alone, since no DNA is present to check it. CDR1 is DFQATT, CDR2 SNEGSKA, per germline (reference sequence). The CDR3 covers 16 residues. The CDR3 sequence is CSASVASGTSYNEQFF.

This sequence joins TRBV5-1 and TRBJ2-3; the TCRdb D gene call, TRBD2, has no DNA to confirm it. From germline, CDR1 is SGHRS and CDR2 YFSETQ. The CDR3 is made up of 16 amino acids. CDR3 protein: CASSLGGREITDTQYF.

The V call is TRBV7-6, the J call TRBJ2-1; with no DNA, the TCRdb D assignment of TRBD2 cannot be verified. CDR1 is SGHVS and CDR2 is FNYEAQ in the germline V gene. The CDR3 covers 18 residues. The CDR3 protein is CASSSRTSGGSSYNEQFF. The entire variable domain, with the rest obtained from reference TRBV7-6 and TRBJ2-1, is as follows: GAGVSQSPRYKVTKRGQDVALRCDPISGHVSLYWYRQALGQGPEFLTYFNYEAQQDKSGLPNDRFSAERPEGSISTLTIQRTEQRDSAMYRCASSSRTSGGSSYNEQFFGPGTRLTVL.

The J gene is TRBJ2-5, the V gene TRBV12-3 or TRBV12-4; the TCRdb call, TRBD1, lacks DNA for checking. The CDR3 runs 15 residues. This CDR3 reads CASSPGTGYQETQYF.

The CDR3 is CASSQDRQGGGELFF. The V call is TRBV4-3, the J call TRBJ2-2; TCRdb selects TRBD1, and the lack of DNA leaves this call unchecked. Germline CDR1 LGHNA, CDR2 YSLEER. This CDR3 region has 15 residues.

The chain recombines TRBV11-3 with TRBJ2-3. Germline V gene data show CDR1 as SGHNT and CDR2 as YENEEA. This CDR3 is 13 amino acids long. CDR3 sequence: CASSLVSGDTQYF.

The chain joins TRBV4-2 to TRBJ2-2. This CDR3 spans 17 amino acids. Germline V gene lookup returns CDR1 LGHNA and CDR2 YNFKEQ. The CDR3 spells CASSQDLGLTNTGELFF.

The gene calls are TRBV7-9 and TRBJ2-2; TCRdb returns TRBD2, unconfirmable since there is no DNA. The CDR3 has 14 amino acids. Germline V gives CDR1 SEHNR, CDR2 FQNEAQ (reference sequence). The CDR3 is CASIPTADTGELFF.

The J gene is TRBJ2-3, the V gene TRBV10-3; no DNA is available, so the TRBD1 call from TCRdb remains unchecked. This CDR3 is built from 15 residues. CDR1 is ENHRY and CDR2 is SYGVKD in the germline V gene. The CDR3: CAISGPPDATDTQYF.

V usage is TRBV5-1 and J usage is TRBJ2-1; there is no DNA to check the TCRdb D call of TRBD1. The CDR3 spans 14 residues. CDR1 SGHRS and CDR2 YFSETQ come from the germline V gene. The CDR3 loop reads CASSLVGGRNEQFF.

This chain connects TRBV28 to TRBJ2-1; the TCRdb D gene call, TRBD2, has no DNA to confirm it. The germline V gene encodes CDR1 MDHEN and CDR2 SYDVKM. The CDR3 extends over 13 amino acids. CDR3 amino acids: CASSSVPANEQFF.